A single T cell receptor (beta chain) is shown here with its context. The data were taken from a study of blood T cell repertoires in COVID-19. In the study overall: Some COVID-19 samples were acute and others convalescent; all came from the United States, Italy and Spain. T cells, B-cell-depleted T cells, or PBMCs provided the cDNA or gDNA that served as material.

Under the authors' procedure: Estimation of nucleated cell counts was performed using reference gene primer amplification. Here immunoSEQ multiplex PCR was the method, and the copy in TCRdb shows in-frame clones only, minus some. V, J and clone size reflect that table, while D and trimming were determined from the DNA. The data contain 99,000 or so clones, roughly four fifths of them singletons. Germline V lookup: CDR1 SNHLY, CDR2 FYNNEI. Trimming took 3 bases from V and 4 from J, leaving 3 bases between them. The CDR3 runs 11 residues. The sequenced material came from peripheral blood. V and J are TRBV2 and TRBJ2-5; no firm D call. The clonotype was recovered from a woman at least 80 years old with acute or convalescent COVID-19. The CDR3 spells CASSDRETQYF. CDR3 DNA: TGTGCCAGCAGTGACCGAGAGACCCAGTACTTC.